Reported below is one TCR beta chain. UMI-tagged 5'RACE template switching yielded the TCR beta cDNA. TCRdb reprocessed the 5' RACE reads, keeping one entry per CDR3 protein, no DNA. The sample data list around 180,000 distinct CDR3 sequences. The entry originates in a study of T cells expressing NK-cell markers. At the level of the study: Sequencing covered eight donors, seven HCMV-seropositive and one seronegative.

CDR3 size: 18 residues. Germline-derived CDR1 and CDR2 are SNHLY and FYNNEI. The chain carries TRBV2 and TRBJ2-5; TCRdb gives TRBD1 as the D gene, but with no DNA this cannot be confirmed. The sequenced material came from blood T cells: a sorted CD56 or NKG2C T cell subset, CD4+ or CD8+ T cells, or bulk PBMC T cells (not recorded which). This receptor was taken from a man aged 18 to 69 in good health. CDR3 region: CASSSLGRTDRGQETQYF. The variable domain in full, with the rest retrieved from reference TRBV2 and TRBJ2-5, is EPEVTQTPSHQVTQMGQEVILRCVPISNHLYFYWYRQILGQKVEFLVSFYNNEISEKSEIFDDQFSVERPDGSNFTLKIRSTKLEDSAMYFCASSSLGRTDRGQETQYFGPGTRLLVL.